The text below deals with one T cell receptor (beta chain). The antigen remains undetermined. CDR3 length: 11 amino acids. CDR1 is ENHRY, CDR2 SYGVKD, per germline. Between the trimmed V and J ends, which lost 3 bases and 8 bases, there was a span of 7 bases. This sample was taken from a study of CD4 T cells in relation to SARS-CoV-2 and coronaviruses. CD4+ T cells from unexposed donors were obtained before the COVID-19 pandemic (2011-2018). After ten to eleven days of culture, CD4+ T cells were isolated. Repertoires were generated with immunoSEQ multiplex PCR, while TCRdb's copy carries only in-frame clones and drops some. The sample records around 20,000 clones, 78% being singletons.

The TCR was taken from a human donor in good health. The specimen sequenced was CD4+ T cells from PBMCs, cultured in vitro. The chain recombines TRBV10-3 with TRBJ1-2; D is perhaps TRBD1 (5 bases). In nucleotides, the CDR3 is TGTGCCATCAGTGACAGGGAGGGCTACACCTTC. It translates to CAISDREGYTF.